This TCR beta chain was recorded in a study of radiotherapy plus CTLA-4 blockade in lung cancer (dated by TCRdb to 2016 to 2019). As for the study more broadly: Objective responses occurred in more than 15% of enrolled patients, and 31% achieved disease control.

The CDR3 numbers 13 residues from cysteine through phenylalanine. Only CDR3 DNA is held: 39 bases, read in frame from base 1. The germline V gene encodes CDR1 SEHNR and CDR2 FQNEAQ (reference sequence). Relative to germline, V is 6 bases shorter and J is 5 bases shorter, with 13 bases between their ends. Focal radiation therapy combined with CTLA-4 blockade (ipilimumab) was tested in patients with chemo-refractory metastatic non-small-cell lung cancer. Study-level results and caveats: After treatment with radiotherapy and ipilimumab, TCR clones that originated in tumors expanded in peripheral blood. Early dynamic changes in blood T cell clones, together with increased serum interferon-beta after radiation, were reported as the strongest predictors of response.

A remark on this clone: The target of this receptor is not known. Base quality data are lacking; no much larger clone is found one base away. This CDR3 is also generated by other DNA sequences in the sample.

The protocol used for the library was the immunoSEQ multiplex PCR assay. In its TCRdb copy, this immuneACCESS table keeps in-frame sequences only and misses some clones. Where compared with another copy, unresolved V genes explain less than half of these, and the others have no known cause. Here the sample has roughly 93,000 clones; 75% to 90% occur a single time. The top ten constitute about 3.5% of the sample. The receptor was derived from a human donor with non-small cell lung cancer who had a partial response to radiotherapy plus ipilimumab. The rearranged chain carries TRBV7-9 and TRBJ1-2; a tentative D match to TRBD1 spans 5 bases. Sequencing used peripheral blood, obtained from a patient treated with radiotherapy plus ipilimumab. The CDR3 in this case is CASSLTGGYGYTF. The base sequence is TGTGCCAGCAGTTTAACGGGGGGATATGGCTACACCTTC.